This T cell receptor beta chain originates from a study of blood T cell repertoires in COVID-19. Whole-study context: COVID-19 samples from acute and convalescent phases originated in the United States, Italy and Spain.

The repertoire was sequenced with immunoSEQ multiplex PCR; TCRdb's copy has only in-frame clones and lacks some. Of some 150,000 clones in the sample, approximately 80% were seen once. Trimming took 4 bases from V and 2 from J, leaving 2 bases between them. The germline V gene has CDR1 LGHDT and CDR2 YNNKEL (reference sequence). This CDR3 region has 11 residues. The sequenced sample was peripheral blood. The chain joins TRBV3-1 (or the pseudogene TRBV3-2) to TRBJ2-5, with D hard to call. The clonotype comes from a human donor in a cohort sampled during active COVID-19. The CDR3 sequence is CASSPQETQYF. As DNA, the CDR3 is TGTGCCAGCAGCCCACAAGAGACCCAGTACTTC.